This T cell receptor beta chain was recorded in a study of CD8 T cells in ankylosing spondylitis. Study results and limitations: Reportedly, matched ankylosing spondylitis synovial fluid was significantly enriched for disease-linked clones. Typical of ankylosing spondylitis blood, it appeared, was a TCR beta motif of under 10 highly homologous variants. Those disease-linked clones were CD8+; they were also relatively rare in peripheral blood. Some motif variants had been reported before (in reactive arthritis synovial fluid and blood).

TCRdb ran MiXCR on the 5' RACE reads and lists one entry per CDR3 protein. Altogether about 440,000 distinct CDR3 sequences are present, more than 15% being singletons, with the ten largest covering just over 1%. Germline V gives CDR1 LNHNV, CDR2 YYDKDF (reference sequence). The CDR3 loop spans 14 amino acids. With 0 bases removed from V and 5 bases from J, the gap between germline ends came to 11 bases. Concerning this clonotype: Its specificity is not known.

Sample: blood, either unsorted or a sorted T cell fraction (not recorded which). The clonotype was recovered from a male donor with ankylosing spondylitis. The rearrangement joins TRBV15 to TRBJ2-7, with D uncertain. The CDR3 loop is CATSRDYGRDEQYF. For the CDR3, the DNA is TGTGCCACCAGCAGAGATTATGGCCGCGACGAGCAGTACTTC.